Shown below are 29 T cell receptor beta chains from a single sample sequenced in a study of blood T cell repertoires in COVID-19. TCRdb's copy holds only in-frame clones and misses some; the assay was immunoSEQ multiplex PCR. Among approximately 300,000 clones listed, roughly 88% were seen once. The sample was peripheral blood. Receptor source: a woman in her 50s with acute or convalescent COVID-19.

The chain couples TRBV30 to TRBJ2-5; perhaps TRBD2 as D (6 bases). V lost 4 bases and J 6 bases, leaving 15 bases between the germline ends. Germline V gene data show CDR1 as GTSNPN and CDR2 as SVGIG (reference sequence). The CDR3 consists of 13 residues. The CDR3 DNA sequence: TGTGCCTGGACCTTACTAGCCCTCCAGACCCAGTACTTC. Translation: CAWTLLALQTQYF.

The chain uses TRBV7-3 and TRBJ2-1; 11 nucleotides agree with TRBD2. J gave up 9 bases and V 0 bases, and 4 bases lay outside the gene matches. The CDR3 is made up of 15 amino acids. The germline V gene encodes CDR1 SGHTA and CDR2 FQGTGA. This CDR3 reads CASSLTSGRGFEQFF. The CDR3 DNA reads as TGTGCCAGCAGCTTAACTAGCGGGAGGGGTTTTGAGCAGTTCTTC.

CDR3 region: CASSSLKLTKTGSTSGANVLTF. The CDR3 DNA sequence: TGTGCCAGCAGTTCCCTAAAACTCACCAAGACAGGGTCAACCTCTGGGGCCAACGTCCTGACTTTC. This rearrangement joins TRBV28 to TRBJ2-6; TRBD1 aligns across 7 bases. This CDR3 has 22 amino acids. The ends lost 4 bases at V and 0 bases at J; junction bases unmatched: 21. Germline lookup yields CDR1 MDHEN and CDR2 SYDVKM.

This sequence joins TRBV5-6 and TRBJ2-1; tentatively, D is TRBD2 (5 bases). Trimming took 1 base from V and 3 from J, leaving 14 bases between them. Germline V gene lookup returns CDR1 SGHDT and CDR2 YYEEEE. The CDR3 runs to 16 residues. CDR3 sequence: CASSLPSGTYYNEQFF. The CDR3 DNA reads TGTGCCAGCAGCTTGCCAAGCGGCACTTACTACAATGAGCAGTTCTTC.

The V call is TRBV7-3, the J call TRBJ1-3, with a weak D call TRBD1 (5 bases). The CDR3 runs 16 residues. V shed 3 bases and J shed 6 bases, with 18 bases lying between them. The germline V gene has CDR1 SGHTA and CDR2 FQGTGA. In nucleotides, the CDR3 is TGTGCCAGCAGCTTCAGATTGACAGTAGTGTCAAACACCATATATTTT. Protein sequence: CASSFRLTVVSNTIYF.

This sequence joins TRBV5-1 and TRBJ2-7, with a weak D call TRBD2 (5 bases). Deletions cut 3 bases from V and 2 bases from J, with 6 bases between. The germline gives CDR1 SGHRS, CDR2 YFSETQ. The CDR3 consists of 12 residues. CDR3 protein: CASSSLAYEQYF. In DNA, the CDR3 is TGCGCCAGCAGCTCACTAGCCTACGAGCAGTACTTC. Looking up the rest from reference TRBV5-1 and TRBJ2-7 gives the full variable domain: KAGVTQTPRYLIKTRGQQVTLSCSPISGHRSVSWYQQTPGQGLQFLFEYFSETQRNKGNFPGRFSGRQFSNSRSEMNVSTLELGDSALYLCASSSLAYEQYFGPGTRLTVT.

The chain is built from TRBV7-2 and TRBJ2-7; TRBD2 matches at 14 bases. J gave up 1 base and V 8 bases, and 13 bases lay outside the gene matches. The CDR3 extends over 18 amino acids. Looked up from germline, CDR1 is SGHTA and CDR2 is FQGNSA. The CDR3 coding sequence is TGTGCCAGCCTCAGCGGGACTAGCGGGAGTGGTATGTCCTACGAGCAGTACTTC. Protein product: CASLSGTSGSGMSYEQYF.

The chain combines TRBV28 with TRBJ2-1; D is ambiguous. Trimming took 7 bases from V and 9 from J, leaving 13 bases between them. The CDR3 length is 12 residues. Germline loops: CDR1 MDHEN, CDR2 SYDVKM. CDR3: CASTTYDGEQFF. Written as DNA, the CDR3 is TGTGCCAGCACCACCTACGATGGTGAGCAGTTCTTC.

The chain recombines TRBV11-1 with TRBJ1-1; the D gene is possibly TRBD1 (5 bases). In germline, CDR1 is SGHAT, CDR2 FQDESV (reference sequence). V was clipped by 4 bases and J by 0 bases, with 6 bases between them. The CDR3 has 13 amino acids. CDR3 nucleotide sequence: TGTGCCAGCAGCTGGGGCGTGAACACTGAAGCTTTCTTT. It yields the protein CASSWGVNTEAFF.

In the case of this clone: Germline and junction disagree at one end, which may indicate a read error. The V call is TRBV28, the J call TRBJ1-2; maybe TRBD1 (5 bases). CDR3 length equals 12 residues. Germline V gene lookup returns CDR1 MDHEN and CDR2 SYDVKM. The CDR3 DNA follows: TGTGCCAGCTCAGGGTCAGGACATCTCCTAAACTTC. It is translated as CASSGSGHLLNF.

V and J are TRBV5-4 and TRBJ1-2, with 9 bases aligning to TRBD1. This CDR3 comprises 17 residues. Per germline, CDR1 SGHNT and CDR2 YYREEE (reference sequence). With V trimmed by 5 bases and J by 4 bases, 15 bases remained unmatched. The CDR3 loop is CASRKGTGPESLYGYTF. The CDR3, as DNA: TGTGCCAGCAGAAAAGGGACAGGGCCCGAATCTCTCTATGGCTACACCTTC.

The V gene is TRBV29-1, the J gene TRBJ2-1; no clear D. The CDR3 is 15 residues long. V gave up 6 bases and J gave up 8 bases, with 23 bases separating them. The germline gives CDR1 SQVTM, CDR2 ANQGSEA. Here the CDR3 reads CSVANHGSSIDEQFF. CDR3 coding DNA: TGCAGCGTCGCGAACCACGGAAGTAGCATTGATGAGCAGTTCTTC.

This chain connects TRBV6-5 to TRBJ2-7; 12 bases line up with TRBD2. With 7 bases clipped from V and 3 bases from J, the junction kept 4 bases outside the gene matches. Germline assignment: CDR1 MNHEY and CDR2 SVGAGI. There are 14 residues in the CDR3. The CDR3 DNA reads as TGTGCCAGCAACAGACTAGCGGGAGACTACGAGCAGTACTTC. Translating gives CASNRLAGDYEQYF.

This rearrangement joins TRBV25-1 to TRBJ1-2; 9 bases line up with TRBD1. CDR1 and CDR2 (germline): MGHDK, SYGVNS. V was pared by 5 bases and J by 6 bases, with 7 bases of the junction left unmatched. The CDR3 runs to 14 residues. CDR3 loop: CASSLQGASDGYTF. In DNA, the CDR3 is TGTGCCAGCAGTTTACAGGGGGCTTCGGATGGCTACACCTTC.

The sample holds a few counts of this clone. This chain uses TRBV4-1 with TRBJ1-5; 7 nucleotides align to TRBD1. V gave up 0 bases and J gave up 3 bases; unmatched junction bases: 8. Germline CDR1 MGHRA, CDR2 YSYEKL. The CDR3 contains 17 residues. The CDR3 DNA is TGCGCCAGCAGCCAAGACTGGACAGGATCTATCAATCAGCCCCAGCATTTT. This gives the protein CASSQDWTGSINQPQHF.

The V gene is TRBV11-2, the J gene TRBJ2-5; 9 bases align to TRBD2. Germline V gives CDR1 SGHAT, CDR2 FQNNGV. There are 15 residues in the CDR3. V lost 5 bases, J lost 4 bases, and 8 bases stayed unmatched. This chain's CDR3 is CASSAFSGRGETQYF. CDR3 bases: TGTGCCAGCAGCGCATTTAGCGGGAGAGGAGAGACCCAGTACTTC.

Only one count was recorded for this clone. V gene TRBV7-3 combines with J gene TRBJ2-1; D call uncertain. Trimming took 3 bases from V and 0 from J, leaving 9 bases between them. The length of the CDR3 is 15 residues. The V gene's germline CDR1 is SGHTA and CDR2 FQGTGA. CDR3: CASSFGESSYNEQFF. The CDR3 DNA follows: TGTGCCAGCAGCTTTGGAGAGAGCTCCTACAATGAGCAGTTCTTC. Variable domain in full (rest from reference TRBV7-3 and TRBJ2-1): GAGVSQTPSNKVTEKGKYVELRCDPISGHTALYWYRQSLGQGPEFLIYFQGTGAADDSGLPNDRFFAVRPEGSVSTLKIQRTERGDSAVYLCASSFGESSYNEQFFGPGTRLTVL.

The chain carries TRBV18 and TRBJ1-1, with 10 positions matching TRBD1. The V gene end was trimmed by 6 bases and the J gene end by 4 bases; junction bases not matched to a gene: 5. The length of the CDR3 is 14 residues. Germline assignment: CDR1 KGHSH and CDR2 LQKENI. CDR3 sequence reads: CASSLTGGGTEAFF. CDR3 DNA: TGTGCCAGCTCCTTGACAGGGGGCGGCACTGAAGCTTTCTTT.

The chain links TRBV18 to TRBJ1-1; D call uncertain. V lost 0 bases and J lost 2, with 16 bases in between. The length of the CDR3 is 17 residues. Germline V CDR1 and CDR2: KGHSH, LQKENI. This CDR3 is CASSPPSTPMLNTEAFF. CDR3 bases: TGTGCCAGCTCACCACCGTCGACACCTATGCTTAACACTGAAGCTTTCTTT.

The CDR3: CASRTTGGLFNEQFF. The CDR3, as DNA: TGTGCCAGCAGGACGACAGGGGGTCTGTTTAATGAGCAGTTCTTC. The chain links TRBV2 to TRBJ2-1, with 9 bases that match TRBD1. This CDR3 is 15 amino acids long. V gave up 6 bases and J gave up 7 bases; unmatched junction bases: 10. Germline V gene data show CDR1 as SNHLY and CDR2 as FYNNEI.

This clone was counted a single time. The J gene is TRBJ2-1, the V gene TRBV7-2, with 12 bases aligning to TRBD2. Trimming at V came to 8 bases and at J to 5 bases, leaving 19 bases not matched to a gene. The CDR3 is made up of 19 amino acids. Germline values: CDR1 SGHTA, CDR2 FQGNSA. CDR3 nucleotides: TGTGCCAGCTTGGTGGGACTAGCGGGCCCTAAAATCCCGCACAATGAGCAGTTCTTC. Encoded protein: CASLVGLAGPKIPHNEQFF.

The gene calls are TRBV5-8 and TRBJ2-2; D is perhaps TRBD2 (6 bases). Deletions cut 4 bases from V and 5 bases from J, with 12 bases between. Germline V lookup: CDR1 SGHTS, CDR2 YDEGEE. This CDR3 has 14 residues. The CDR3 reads CASSPGLQTGELFF. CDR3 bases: TGTGCCAGCAGCCCGGGACTGCAGACCGGGGAGCTGTTTTTT.

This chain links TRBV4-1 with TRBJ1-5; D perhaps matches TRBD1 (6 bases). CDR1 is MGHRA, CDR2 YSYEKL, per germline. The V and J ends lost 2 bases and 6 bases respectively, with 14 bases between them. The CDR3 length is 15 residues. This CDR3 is CASSQNRDLGQPQHF. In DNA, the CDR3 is TGCGCCAGCAGCCAAAACAGGGATTTGGGTCAGCCCCAGCATTTT.

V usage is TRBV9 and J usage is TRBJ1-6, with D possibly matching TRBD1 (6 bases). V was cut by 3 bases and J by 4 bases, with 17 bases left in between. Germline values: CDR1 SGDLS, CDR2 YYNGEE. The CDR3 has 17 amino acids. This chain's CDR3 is CASSASAGVAYNSPLHF. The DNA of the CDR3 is TGTGCCAGCAGCGCTTCGGCAGGGGTTGCGTATAATTCACCCCTCCACTTT.

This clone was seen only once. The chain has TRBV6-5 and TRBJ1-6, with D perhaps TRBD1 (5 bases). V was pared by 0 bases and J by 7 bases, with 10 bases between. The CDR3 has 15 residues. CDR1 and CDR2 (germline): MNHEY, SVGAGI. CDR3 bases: TGTGCCAGCAGTTACTCGAATCAGGGAAATTCACCCCTCCACTTT. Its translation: CASSYSNQGNSPLHF.

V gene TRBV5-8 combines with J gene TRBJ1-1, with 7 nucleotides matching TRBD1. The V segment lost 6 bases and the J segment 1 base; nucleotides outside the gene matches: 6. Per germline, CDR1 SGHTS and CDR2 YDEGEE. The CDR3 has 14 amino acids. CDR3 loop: CASKIYRGNTEAFF. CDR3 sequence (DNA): TGTGCCAGCAAAATTTACAGGGGGAACACTGAAGCTTTCTTT.

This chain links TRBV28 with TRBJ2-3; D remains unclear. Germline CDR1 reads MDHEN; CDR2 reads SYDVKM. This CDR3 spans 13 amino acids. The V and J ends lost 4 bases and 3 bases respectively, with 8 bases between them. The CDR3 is CASSSPFTDTQYF. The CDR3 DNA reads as TGTGCCAGCAGTTCCCCCTTTACAGATACGCAGTATTTT.

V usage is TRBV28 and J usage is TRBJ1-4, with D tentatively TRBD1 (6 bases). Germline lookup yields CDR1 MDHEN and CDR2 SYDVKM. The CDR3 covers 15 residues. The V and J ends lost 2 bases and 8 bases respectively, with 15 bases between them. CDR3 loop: CASSLMSQGKEKLFF. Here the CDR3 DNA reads TGTGCCAGCAGTTTAATGAGCCAGGGGAAAGAAAAACTGTTTTTT.

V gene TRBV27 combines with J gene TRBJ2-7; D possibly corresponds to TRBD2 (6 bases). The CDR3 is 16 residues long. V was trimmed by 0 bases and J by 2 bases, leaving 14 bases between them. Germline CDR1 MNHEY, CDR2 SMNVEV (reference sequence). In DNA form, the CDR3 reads TGTGCCAGCAGTTTATCGTGGGGGGTTGGGACCTACGAGCAGTACTTC. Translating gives CASSLSWGVGTYEQYF.